This T cell receptor beta chain was obtained from a study of blood T cell repertoires in COVID-19. Study-wide context: Acute and convalescent COVID-19 specimens originated in the United States, Italy and Spain. PBMCs, B-cell-depleted T cells, or T cells provided the cDNA or gDNA that made up the material.

Authors' data handling: Estimates of nucleated cell counts were drawn from the amplification of reference gene primers. Here immunoSEQ multiplex PCR was the method, and the copy in TCRdb shows in-frame clones only, minus some. Clonal size and the V and J genes are those of that table, whereas D and trimming came from the DNA. The table includes 150,000 to 180,000 clones, roughly nine tenths detected once. J gave up 3 bases and V 0 bases, and 7 bases lay outside the gene matches. The CDR3 contains 16 residues. Germline V gene lookup returns CDR1 SGHRS and CDR2 YFSETQ. V usage is TRBV5-1 and J usage is TRBJ2-3; 7 bases are a match to TRBD2. This receptor was identified in a man aged 45-65 years with acute or convalescent COVID-19. Sequencing input: peripheral blood. CDR3 in amino acids: CASSLDGLGETDTQYF. The CDR3 DNA reads as TGCGCCAGCAGCTTGGACGGACTAGGAGAGACAGATACGCAGTATTTT.